In this sample, the clone carrying this TCR beta chain is medium-sized. Its target is not known. This record comes from a study of a mutant IDH1 vaccine in newly diagnosed glioma. The time point: week 35, safety follow-up. Vaccination comprised doses that each held 300 ug of mutant IDH1 20-mer peptide, plus topical imiquimod. The CDR3 has 18 residues. V shed 3 bases, J shed 3 bases, and the junction held 12 bases outside the gene matches. CDR1 is SGHRS and CDR2 is YFSETQ in the germline V gene. The data were produced by immunoSEQ multiplex PCR, yet TCRdb's version contains in-frame clones alone and is incomplete. This table holds tens of thousands of clones, under 85% found once.

Sequenced here: PBMCs, sampled from a glioma patient whose treatment included an IDH1 peptide vaccine. J is TRBJ2-1 and V is TRBV5-1; 10 nucleotides agree with TRBD2. The receptor's source is a man aged 50 or older with glioma. In nucleotides, the CDR3 is TGCGCCAGCAGCTCCCGAGGGAGCGGGGGGGCTGACTACAATGAGCAGTTCTTC. Its protein is CASSSRGSGGADYNEQFF. Supplemented by reference TRBV5-1 and TRBJ2-1, the full variable domain reads KAGVTQTPRYLIKTRGQQVTLSCSPISGHRSVSWYQQTPGQGLQFLFEYFSETQRNKGNFPGRFSGRQFSNSRSEMNVSTLELGDSALYLCASSSRGSGGADYNEQFFGPGTRLTVL.